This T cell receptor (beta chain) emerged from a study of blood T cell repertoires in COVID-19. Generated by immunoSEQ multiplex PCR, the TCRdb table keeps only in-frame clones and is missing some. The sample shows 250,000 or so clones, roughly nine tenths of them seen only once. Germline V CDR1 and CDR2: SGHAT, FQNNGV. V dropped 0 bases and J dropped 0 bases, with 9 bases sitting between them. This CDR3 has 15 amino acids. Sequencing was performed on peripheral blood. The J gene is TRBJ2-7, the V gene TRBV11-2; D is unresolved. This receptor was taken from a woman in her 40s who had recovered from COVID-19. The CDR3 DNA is TGTGCCAGCAGCTTAGATCCGAGAAGCTCCTACGAGCAGTACTTC. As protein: CASSLDPRSSYEQYF.